This T cell receptor beta chain is from a study of T cells in Graves' hyperthyroidism and ophthalmopathy. Study results and limitations: Peripheral blood also featured most of the thyroid clonotypes expanded above 0.001.

This clonotype has at least ten counts. Its antigen is undetermined. The germline V gene encodes CDR1 ENHRY and CDR2 SYGVKD. This CDR3 comprises 14 residues. V shed 2 bases and J shed 3 bases, with 11 bases lying between them. The study enrolled patients aged 18 to 65 with newly diagnosed hyperthyroidism of under 2 months' duration. Exclusion of patients followed from uncontrolled infection, other autoimmune disease, pregnancy or lactation. The diagnostic basis comprised clinical symptoms, serum thyroxine and TRAb, thyroid ultrasound and orbital computed tomography. RNA transcripts provided the source from which TCR beta CDR3 regions were amplified. A set of HTBI primers served as the primers for a first-round RT-PCR of the TCR CDR3. TCRdb re-analysed the multiplex PCR reads in MiXCR, keeping a single row per CDR3 protein. The sample lists fewer than 700,000 distinct CDR3 sequences; about 17% were seen once.

The sample comprised blood. The chain carries TRBV10-3 and TRBJ2-7; D call uncertain. This TCR was sampled from a woman aged 25 to 45 with Graves' hyperthyroidism. This CDR3 is CAISETDHGYEQYF. The CDR3 nucleotides are TGTGCCATCAGTGAGACTGATCATGGCTACGAGCAGTACTTC.